Listed below are T cell receptor beta chains from one sample, sequenced in a study of shared clonotypes between healthy human individuals. Clones were sequenced by immunoSEQ multiplex PCR, and TCRdb holds only the in-frame ones, with some missing. The sample holds about 980,000 clones, 76% seen once. Specimen: memory CD4+ T cells sorted from blood. These receptors were collected from a young man in good health. Both conserved end residues are part of each CDR3. D genes are given only for firm matches. Not all rows give a size; the values are once, few, many and, for expanded clones, a class.

V gene	clone size	J gene	D gene	CDR3 protein	CDR3 DNA
TRBV10-3	.	TRBJ2-7	TRBD1	CAISESTGTGRDYEQYF	TGTGCCATCAGTGAGTCAACCGGGACAGGGAGGGACTACGAGCAGTACTTC
TRBV27	.	TRBJ2-3	TRBD2	CASSFNGRAVDTQYF	TGTGCCAGCAGTTTTAACGGGAGGGCCGTAGATACGCAGTATTTT
TRBV20-1	.	TRBJ2-7	.	CSASLTYEQYF	TGCAGTGCTAGCCTAACCTACGAGCAGTACTTC
TRBV6-1	.	TRBJ2-5	TRBD1	CASSKDRGYQETQYF	TGTGCCAGCAGTAAGGACAGGGGGTACCAAGAGACCCAGTACTTC
TRBV30	.	TRBJ1-4	.	CAWHRDTNEKLFF	TGTGCCTGGCACAGGGACACTAATGAAAAACTGTTTTTT
TRBV5-1	.	TRBJ2-7	.	CASSASYEQYF	TGCGCCAGCAGCGCCAGTTACGAGCAGTACTTC
TRBV11-2	.	TRBJ2-3	.	CASSLSTDTQYF	TGTGCCAGCAGCTTATCTACAGATACGCAGTATTTT
TRBV18	.	TRBJ1-3	.	CASSPPTGISGNTIYF	TGTGCCAGCTCACCACCAACGGGGATCTCTGGAAACACCATATATTTT
TRBV5-1	.	TRBJ2-7	.	CASRLVSQGTYEQYF	TGCGCCAGCAGATTGGTATCTCAAGGGACCTACGAGCAGTACTTC
TRBV6-6	many	TRBJ2-7	TRBD1	CASSYAGQVDYEQYF	TGTGCCAGCAGTTACGCGGGACAGGTTGACTACGAGCAGTACTTC
TRBV6-6	.	TRBJ2-6	.	CASSKLTGANVLTF	TGTGCCAGCAGTAAGCTTACCGGGGCCAACGTCCTGACTTTC
TRBV4-1	.	TRBJ2-2	.	CASSQDGRGATGELFF	TGCGCCAGCAGCCAAGACGGCAGGGGCGCGACCGGGGAGCTGTTTTTT
TRBV7-9	.	TRBJ2-2	TRBD2	CASSSLLAGGPGELFF	TGTGCCAGCAGCTCCTTGCTAGCGGGAGGGCCCGGGGAGCTGTTTTTT
TRBV15	.	TRBJ2-5	.	CATSRVSLYQETQYF	TGTGCCACCAGCAGAGTTAGCCTGTACCAAGAGACCCAGTACTTC
TRBV27	once	TRBJ1-2	.	CASSLSTGSLLPYGYTF	TGTGCCAGCAGTTTATCCACAGGGTCTTTGCTGCCCTATGGCTACACCTTC
TRBV2	.	TRBJ2-3	.	CASMLEPGTQYF	TGTGCCAGCATGCTAGAACCGGGTACGCAGTATTTT
TRBV6-1	.	TRBJ2-1	TRBD2	CASREPSGPFPNNEQFF	TGTGCCAGCAGAGAACCTAGCGGGCCATTCCCTAACAATGAGCAGTTCTTC
TRBV11-3	.	TRBJ1-1	.	CASSFPGGEAFF	TGTGCCAGCAGCTTCCCGGGGGGTGAAGCTTTCTTT
TRBV6-5	few	TRBJ2-1	.	CASSYPGSHEQFF	TGTGCCAGCAGTTACCCCGGGTCGCATGAGCAGTTCTTC
TRBV7-9	.	TRBJ1-2	.	CASSLMAGELYGYTF	TGTGCCAGCAGCTTAATGGCAGGTGAACTGTATGGCTACACCTTC
TRBV10-1	.	TRBJ2-1	TRBD1	CASLRNTGQYNNEQFF	TGCGCCAGCCTTAGGAACACGGGACAGTACAACAATGAGCAGTTCTTC
TRBV12-5	.	TRBJ1-5	.	CASGLVRTVNQPQHF	TGTGCTAGTGGTTTGGTACGAACAGTCAATCAGCCCCAGCATTTT
TRBV5-1	.	TRBJ1-5	.	CASSLEPGNQPQHF	TGCGCCAGCAGCTTGGAACCCGGGAATCAGCCCCAGCATTTT
TRBV25-1	.	TRBJ2-3	.	CASSKSGTDTQYF	TGTGCCAGCAGTAAATCGGGCACAGATACGCAGTATTTT
TRBV6-5	.	TRBJ1-4	TRBD1	CASSPGGGGEKLFF	TGTGCCAGCAGCCCAGGGGGCGGTGGGGAAAAACTGTTTTTT
TRBV19	once	TRBJ2-1	TRBD2	CASSLFGRGTLAGEQFF	TGTGCCAGTAGTCTATTCGGCAGAGGGACTTTAGCGGGTGAGCAGTTCTTC
TRBV7-2	.	TRBJ2-5	TRBD1	CASSLGQGKTQYF	TGTGCCAGCAGCTTAGGACAGGGGAAGACCCAGTACTTC
TRBV19	.	TRBJ1-1	.	CASFGVMNTEAFF	TGTGCCAGCTTCGGAGTCATGAACACTGAAGCTTTCTTT
TRBV28	.	TRBJ1-2	.	CASSLWDRLNYGYTF	TGTGCCAGCAGTTTATGGGACAGACTGAACTATGGCTACACCTTC
TRBV6-1	.	TRBJ2-2	TRBD2	CASSETPGTKTGELFF	TGTGCCAGCAGTGAAACCCCCGGGACTAAAACCGGGGAGCTGTTTTTT
TRBV5-6	few	TRBJ1-5	.	CASSLNSGNQPQHF	TGTGCCAGCAGCTTGAACAGCGGGAATCAGCCCCAGCATTTT